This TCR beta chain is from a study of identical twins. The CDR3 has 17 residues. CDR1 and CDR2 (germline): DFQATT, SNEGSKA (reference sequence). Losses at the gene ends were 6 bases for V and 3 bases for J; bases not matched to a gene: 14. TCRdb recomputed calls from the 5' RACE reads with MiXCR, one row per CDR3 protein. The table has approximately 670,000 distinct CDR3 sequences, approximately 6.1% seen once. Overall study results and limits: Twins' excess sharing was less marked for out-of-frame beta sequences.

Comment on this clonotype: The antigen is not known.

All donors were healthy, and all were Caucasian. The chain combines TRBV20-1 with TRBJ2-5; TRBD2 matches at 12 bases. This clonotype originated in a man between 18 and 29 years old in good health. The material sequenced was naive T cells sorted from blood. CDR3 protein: CSAHTLPGLAGKETQYF. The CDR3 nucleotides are TGCAGTGCCCACACCCTTCCCGGACTAGCGGGAAAAGAGACCCAGTACTTC.